This is a list of T cell receptor beta chains from one sample in a study of response to subunit inactivated influenza vaccine. TCRdb re-derived calls from the RT-PCR reads in MiXCR, one entry per CDR3 protein. Of hundreds of thousands of distinct CDR3 sequences listed, around 18% are singletons. Sequenced material: PBMCs from blood, taken around 5 days after vaccination. The receptors derive from a man aged 50 to 60 who received an inactivated influenza vaccine. Both conserved end residues are part of each CDR3. The D gene is left open where the match is weak. The listing skips clone size in some rows; elsewhere it reads once, few, many or a size class.

clone_size d_call j_call v_call cdr3_aa cdr3_nt
. . TRBJ1-6 TRBV7-9 CASSHTPWGDANSPLHF TGTGCCAGCAGCCACACCCCCTGGGGAGATGCGAATTCACCCCTCCACTTT
few . TRBJ1-3 TRBV20-1 CSAREGSNSGNTIYF TGCAGTGCTAGAGAAGGCAGTAACTCTGGAAACACCATATATTTT
few TRBD2 TRBJ2-1 TRBV12-3/TRBV12-4 CAVSGQRGVRHNEQFF TGTGCCGTGAGTGGCCAGCGGGGCGTTCGCCACAATGAGCAGTTCTTC
. . TRBJ2-7 TRBV3-1 CASSQPKRDRRANISYEQYF TGTGCCAGCAGCCAGCCCAAGCGGGACAGACGAGCGAACATTTCCTACGAGCAGTACTTC
. . TRBJ2-7 TRBV7-6 CASSFHRTTEKDEQYF TGTGCCAGCAGTTTCCACCGGACTACAGAGAAGGACGAGCAGTACTTC
. TRBD2 TRBJ2-7 TRBV20-1 CSGLSGSSYEQYF TGCAGTGGCTTGAGCGGGAGCTCCTACGAGCAGTACTTC
few . TRBJ2-3 TRBV29-1 CSVVGPGGTDTQYF TGCAGCGTTGTGGGGCCAGGGGGCACAGATACGCAGTATTTT
few . TRBJ2-5 TRBV29-1 CSVESGAGRTQYF TGCAGCGTTGAATCAGGGGCGGGGAGGACCCAGTACTTC
. TRBD1 TRBJ1-3 TRBV3-1 CASRRGPTLSGNTIYF TGTGCCAGCAGGAGGGGGCCGACCCTCTCTGGAAACACCATATATTTT
few . TRBJ2-5 TRBV10-3 CAIKGEETQYF TGTGCCATCAAGGGGGAAGAGACCCAGTACTTC
few TRBD2 TRBJ2-3 TRBV20-1 CSAKPLAGFSSTDTQYF TGCAGTGCTAAACCCTTAGCGGGGTTTTCTAGCACAGATACGCAGTATTTT
few TRBD1 TRBJ1-1 TRBV24-1 CATSDGQGARNTEAFF TGTGCCACCAGTGATGGCCAGGGGGCGAGGAACACTGAAGCTTTCTTT
. . TRBJ2-1 TRBV6-2/TRBV6-3 CASSYSRLREQFF TGTGCCAGCAGTTACTCGCGGCTTCGCGAGCAGTTCTTC
few TRBD2 TRBJ2-1 TRBV6-1 CASRRGLAGSEQFF TGTGCCAGCAGAAGGGGACTAGCGGGAAGTGAGCAGTTCTTC
few TRBD1 TRBJ2-7 TRBV6-1 CASSWDRKTGGYVEQYF TGTGCCAGCAGCTGGGACAGGAAAACTGGCGGGTACGTCGAGCAGTACTTC
. . TRBJ2-6 TRBV3-1 CASVYSGANVLTF TGTGCCAGCGTATATTCTGGGGCCAACGTCCTGACTTTC
few TRBD1 TRBJ2-3 TRBV6-2/TRBV6-3 CASSWDSPTDTQYF TGTGCCAGCAGTTGGGACAGTCCCACAGATACGCAGTATTTT
. . TRBJ2-3 TRBV30 CAWSVRGVVGDTQYF TGTGCCTGGAGTGTACGTGGGGTAGTAGGAGATACGCAGTATTTT
many . TRBJ1-5 TRBV7-9 CASSLYGSQPQHF TGTGCCAGCAGCCTCTACGGGAGTCAGCCCCAGCATTTT
few . TRBJ2-7 TRBV6-5 CASRLSPTLWEQYF TGTGCCAGCAGATTATCCCCCACTCTCTGGGAGCAGTACTTC
many TRBD2 TRBJ2-2 TRBV5-1 CASSFSGRNTGELFF TGCGCCAGCAGCTTTAGCGGGAGGAACACCGGGGAGCTGTTTTTT
few . TRBJ1-5 TRBV3-1 CASSQVGFNQPQHF TGTGCCAGCAGCCAAGTGGGCTTCAATCAGCCCCAGCATTTT
. . TRBJ1-2 TRBV5-1 CASSSPGDQNGYTF TGCGCCAGCAGCTCCCCGGGGGATCAGAATGGCTACACCTTC
. . TRBJ2-7 TRBV7-2 CASSLGRGREQYF TGTGCCAGCAGCTTAGGTAGGGGACGCGAGCAGTACTTC
few TRBD1 TRBJ1-5 TRBV20-1 CSAIHSGTGPHQPQHF TGCAGTGCTATCCATTCTGGGACAGGGCCTCATCAGCCCCAGCATTTT
few . TRBJ1-1 TRBV6-2/TRBV6-3 CASRSAYTEAFF TGTGCCAGCAGATCCGCGTACACTGAAGCTTTCTTT
. . TRBJ2-2 TRBV10-3 CATQAIADGELFF TGTGCCACCCAAGCGATAGCGGACGGGGAGCTGTTTTTT
. . TRBJ1-4 TRBV7-9 CASSSWTEEKLFF TGTGCCAGCAGCTCCTGGACAGAAGAAAAACTGTTTTTT
. . TRBJ2-5 TRBV12-3/TRBV12-4 CASSLPPGETQYF TGTGCCAGCAGCCTACCCCCGGGAGAGACCCAGTACTTC
. . TRBJ1-2 TRBV4-3 CASSQDRRSSEGYTF TGCGCCAGCAGCCAAGATCGGCGGAGCTCTGAGGGCTACACCTTC
few . TRBJ1-5 TRBV20-1 CSAYGQRVSQPQHF TGCAGTGCCTACGGACAGCGGGTATCTCAGCCCCAGCATTTT
. . TRBJ2-5 TRBV2 CASSRGIQETQYF TGTGCCAGCAGTCGCGGGATACAAGAGACCCAGTACTTC
few . TRBJ1-1 TRBV5-1 CASSPYSRVNTEAFF TGCGCCAGCAGCCCCTACAGCCGGGTGAACACTGAAGCTTTCTTT
. TRBD2 TRBJ2-1 TRBV20-1 CSARTSGSPEQFF TGCAGTGCCAGGACTAGCGGGAGCCCTGAGCAGTTCTTC
few TRBD1 TRBJ1-6 TRBV20-1 CSAIATGGNSPLHF TGCAGTGCTATAGCAACAGGGGGTAATTCACCCCTCCACTTT
. . TRBJ2-7 TRBV2 CASSTNPYGAYEQYF TGTGCCAGCAGTACCAACCCCTACGGCGCCTACGAGCAGTACTTC
. TRBD2 TRBJ2-7 TRBV29-1 CSVGSLSIAGGHSYEQYF TGCAGCGTTGGATCCCTAAGTATAGCGGGAGGACACTCCTACGAGCAGTACTTC
. . TRBJ2-7 TRBV2 CASSDDRTYEQYF TGTGCCAGCAGTGATGACAGGACCTACGAGCAGTACTTC
few TRBD1 TRBJ2-2 TRBV12-3/TRBV12-4 CASSLDRVDTGELFF TGTGCCAGCAGTTTGGACAGGGTCGACACCGGGGAGCTGTTTTTT
. . TRBJ2-5 TRBV5-1 CASSLATSVGFETQYF TGCGCCAGCAGCTTGGCCACGTCGGTAGGGTTCGAGACCCAGTACTTC
. . TRBJ2-7 TRBV25-1 CASRSGGGTYEQYF TGTGCCAGCAGGAGTGGTGGGGGGACCTACGAGCAGTACTTC
few . TRBJ2-1 TRBV6-5 CASSYGVAVYNEQFF TGTGCCAGCAGTTACGGGGTAGCGGTCTACAATGAGCAGTTCTTC
. TRBD1 TRBJ1-1 TRBV5-6 CASSLTGGRNTEAFF TGTGCCAGCAGCTTGACAGGGGGCAGGAACACTGAAGCTTTCTTT
. . TRBJ1-1 TRBV20-1 CSAAGPRGGNTEAFF TGCAGTGCTGCCGGGCCCCGGGGAGGGAACACTGAAGCTTTCTTT